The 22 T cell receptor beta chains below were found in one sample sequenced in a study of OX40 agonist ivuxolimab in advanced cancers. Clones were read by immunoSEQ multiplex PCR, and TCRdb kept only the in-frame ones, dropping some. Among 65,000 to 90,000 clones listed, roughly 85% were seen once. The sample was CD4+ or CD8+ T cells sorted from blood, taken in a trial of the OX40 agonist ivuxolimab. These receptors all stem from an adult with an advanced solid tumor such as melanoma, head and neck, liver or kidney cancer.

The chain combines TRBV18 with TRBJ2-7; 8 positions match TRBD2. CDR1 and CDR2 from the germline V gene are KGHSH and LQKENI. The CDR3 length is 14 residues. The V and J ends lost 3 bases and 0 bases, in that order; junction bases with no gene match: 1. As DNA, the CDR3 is TGTGCCAGCTCACCGGGACTAGGCTCCTACGAGCAGTACTTC. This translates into CASSPGLGSYEQYF.

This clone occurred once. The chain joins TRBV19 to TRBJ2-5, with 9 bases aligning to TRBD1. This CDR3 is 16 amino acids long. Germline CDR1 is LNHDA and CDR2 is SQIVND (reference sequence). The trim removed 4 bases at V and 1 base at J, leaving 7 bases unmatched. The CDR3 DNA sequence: TGTGCCAGTAGTACTAGCTGGGACAGGGTCCAAGAGACCCAGTACTTC. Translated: CASSTSWDRVQETQYF.

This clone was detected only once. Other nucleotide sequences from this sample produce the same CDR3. CDR3 sequence reads: CASSPTGGNQPQHF. Written as DNA, the CDR3 is TGCGCCAGCAGCCCGACTGGAGGCAATCAGCCCCAGCATTTT. The chain links TRBV5-1 to TRBJ1-5; D gene unclear. V was pared by 4 bases and J by 2 bases, with 10 bases between. This CDR3 spans 14 amino acids. The V gene's germline CDR1 is SGHRS and CDR2 YFSETQ.

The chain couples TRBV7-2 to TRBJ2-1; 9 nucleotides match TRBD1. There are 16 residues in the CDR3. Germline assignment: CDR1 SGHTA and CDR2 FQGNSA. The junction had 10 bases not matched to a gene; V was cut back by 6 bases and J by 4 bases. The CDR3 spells CASSYPGTGLYNEQFF. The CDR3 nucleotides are TGTGCCAGCAGTTACCCCGGGACAGGGTTGTACAATGAGCAGTTCTTC.

The CDR3 is CASSLPAGTGTNTGELFF. DNA of the CDR3: TGTGCCAGCAGCTTACCTGCGGGGACAGGGACCAACACCGGGGAGCTGTTTTTT. The chain joins TRBV11-2 to TRBJ2-2, with 9 bases fitting TRBD1. Losses at the gene ends were 2 bases for V and 2 bases for J; bases not matched to a gene: 9. This CDR3 contains 18 residues. Per germline, CDR1 SGHAT and CDR2 FQNNGV.

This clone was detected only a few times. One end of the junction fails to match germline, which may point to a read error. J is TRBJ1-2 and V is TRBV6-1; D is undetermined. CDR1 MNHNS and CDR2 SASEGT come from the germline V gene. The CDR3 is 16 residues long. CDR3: CASSEARSGGNYGCTF. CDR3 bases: TGTGCCAGCAGTGAAGCTAGGTCCGGTGGGAACTATGGCTGCACCTTC.

As DNA, the CDR3 is TGTGCCAGCAGCTCGGGCAGCTCCTACGAGCAGTACTTC. It is translated as CASSSGSSYEQYF. The chain is built from TRBV7-6 and TRBJ2-7; D remains unclear. The CDR3 extends over 13 amino acids. V was pared by 4 bases and J by 0 bases, with 7 bases between. Looked up from germline, CDR1 is SGHVS and CDR2 is FNYEAQ.

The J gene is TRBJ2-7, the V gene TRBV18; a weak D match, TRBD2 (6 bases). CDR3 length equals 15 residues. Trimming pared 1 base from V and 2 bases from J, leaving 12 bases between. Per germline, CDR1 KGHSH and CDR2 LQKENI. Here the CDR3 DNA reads TGTGCCAGCTCACCACTATCCGGGGGACCCTACGAGCAGTACTTC. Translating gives CASSPLSGGPYEQYF.

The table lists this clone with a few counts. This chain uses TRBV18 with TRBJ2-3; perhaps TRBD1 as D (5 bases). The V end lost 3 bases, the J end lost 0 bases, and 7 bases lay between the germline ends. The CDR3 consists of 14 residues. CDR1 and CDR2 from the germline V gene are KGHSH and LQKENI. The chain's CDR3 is CASSPQGSTDTQYF. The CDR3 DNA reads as TGTGCCAGCTCACCCCAGGGTAGCACAGATACGCAGTATTTT.

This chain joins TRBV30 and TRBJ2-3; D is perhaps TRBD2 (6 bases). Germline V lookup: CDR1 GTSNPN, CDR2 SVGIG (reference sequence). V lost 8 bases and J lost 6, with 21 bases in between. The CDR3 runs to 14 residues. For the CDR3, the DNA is TGTGCCCGTGATCTTAGCGGTCCTGGTGATACGCAGTATTTT. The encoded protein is CARDLSGPGDTQYF.

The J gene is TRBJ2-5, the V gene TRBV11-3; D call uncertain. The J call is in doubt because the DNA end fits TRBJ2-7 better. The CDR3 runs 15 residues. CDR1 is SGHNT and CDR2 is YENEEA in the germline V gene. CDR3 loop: CASSTGQASSYEQYF. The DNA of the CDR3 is TGTGCCAGCAGCACCGGCCAGGCAAGCTCCTACGAGCAGTACTTC.

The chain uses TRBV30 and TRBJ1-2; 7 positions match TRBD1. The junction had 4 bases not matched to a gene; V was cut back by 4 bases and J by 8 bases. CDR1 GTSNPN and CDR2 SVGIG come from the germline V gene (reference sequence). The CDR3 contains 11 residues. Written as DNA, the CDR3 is TGTGCCTGGAATTCAGGGGGAGGCTACACCTTC. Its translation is CAWNSGGGYTF.

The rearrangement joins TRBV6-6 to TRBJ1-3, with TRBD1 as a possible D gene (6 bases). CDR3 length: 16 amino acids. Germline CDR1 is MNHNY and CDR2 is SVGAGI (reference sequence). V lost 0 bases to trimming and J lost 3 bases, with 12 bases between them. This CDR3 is CASSYSAGAGGNTIYF. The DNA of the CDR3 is TGTGCCAGCAGTTACTCCGCAGGGGCTGGTGGAAACACCATATATTTT.

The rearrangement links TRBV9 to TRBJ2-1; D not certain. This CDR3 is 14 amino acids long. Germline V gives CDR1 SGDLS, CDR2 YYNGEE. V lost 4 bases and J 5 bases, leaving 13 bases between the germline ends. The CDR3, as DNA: TGTGCCAGCAGCCCCCCGGCACCTCACAATGAGCAGTTCTTC. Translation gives CASSPPAPHNEQFF.

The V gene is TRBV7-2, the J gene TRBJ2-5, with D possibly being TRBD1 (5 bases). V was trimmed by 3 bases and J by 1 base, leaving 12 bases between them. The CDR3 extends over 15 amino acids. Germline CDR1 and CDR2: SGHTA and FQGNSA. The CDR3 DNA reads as TGTGCCAGCAGCTTCTACAGGAGAGCCCAAGAGACCCAGTACTTC. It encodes CASSFYRRAQETQYF.

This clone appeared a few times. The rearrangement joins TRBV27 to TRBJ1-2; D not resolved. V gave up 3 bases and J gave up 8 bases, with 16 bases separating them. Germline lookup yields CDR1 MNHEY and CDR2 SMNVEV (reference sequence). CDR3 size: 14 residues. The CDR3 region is CASSFRIGLDGYTF. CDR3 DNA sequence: TGTGCCAGCAGTTTCCGCATTGGGCTAGACGGCTACACCTTC.

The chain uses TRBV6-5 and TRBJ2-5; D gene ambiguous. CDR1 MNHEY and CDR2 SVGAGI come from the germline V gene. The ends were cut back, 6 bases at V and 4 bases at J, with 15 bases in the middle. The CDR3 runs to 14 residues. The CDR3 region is CASRPTVRGETQYF. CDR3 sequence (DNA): TGTGCCAGCAGGCCGACGGTCCGAGGAGAGACCCAGTACTTC.

This CDR3 reads CASSLSRGEQYF. For the CDR3, the DNA is TGTGCCAGCAGCTTGAGTAGGGGGGAGCAGTACTTC. The V and J genes are TRBV5-6 and TRBJ2-7; TRBD1 is a possible D gene (6 bases). V shed 1 base and J shed 7 bases, with 9 bases lying between them. Looked up from germline, CDR1 is SGHDT and CDR2 is YYEEEE. The CDR3 extends over 12 amino acids.

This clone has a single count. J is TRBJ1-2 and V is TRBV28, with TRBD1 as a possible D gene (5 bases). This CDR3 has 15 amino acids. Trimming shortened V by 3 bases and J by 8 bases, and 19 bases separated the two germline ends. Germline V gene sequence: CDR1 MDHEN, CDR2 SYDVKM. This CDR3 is CASSLAGAGVEGYTF. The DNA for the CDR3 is TGTGCCAGCAGTTTGGCGGGTGCGGGGGTAGAGGGCTACACCTTC.

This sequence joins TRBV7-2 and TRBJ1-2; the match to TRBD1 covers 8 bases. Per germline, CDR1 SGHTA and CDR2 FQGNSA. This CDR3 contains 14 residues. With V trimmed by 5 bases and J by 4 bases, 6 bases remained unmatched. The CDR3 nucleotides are TGTGCCAGCAGCGACTGGACAGGGCCCTATGGCTACACCTTC. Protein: CASSDWTGPYGYTF. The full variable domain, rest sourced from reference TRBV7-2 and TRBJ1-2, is GAGVSQSPSNKVTEKGKDVELRCDPISGHTALYWYRQSLGQGLEFLIYFQGNSAPDKSGLPSDRFSAERTGGSVSTLTIQRTQQEDSAVYLCASSDWTGPYGYTFGSGTRLTVV.

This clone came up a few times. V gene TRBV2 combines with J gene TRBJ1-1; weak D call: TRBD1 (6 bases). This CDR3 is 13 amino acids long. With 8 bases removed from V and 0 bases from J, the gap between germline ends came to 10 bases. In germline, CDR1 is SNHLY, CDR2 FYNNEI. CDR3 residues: CASGQLMNTEAFF. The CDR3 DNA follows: TGTGCCAGCGGACAGCTCATGAACACTGAAGCTTTCTTT. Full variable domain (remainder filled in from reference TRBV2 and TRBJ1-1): EPEVTQTPSHQVTQMGQEVILRCVPISNHLYFYWYRQILGQKVEFLVSFYNNEISEKSEIFDDQFSVERPDGSNFTLKIRSTKLEDSAMYFCASGQLMNTEAFFGQGTRLTVV.

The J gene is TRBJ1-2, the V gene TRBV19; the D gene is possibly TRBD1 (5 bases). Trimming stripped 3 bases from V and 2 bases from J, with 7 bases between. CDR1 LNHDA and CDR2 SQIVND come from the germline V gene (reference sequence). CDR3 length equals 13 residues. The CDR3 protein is CASSIRQNYGYTF. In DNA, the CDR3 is TGTGCCAGTAGTATCAGACAGAACTATGGCTACACCTTC. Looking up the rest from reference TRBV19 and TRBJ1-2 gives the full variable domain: DGGITQSPKYLFRKEGQNVTLSCEQNLNHDAMYWYRQDPGQGLRLIYYSQIVNDFQKGDIAEGYSVSREKKESFPLTVTSAQKNPTAFYLCASSIRQNYGYTFGSGTRLTVV.